Listed below are T cell receptor beta chains from one sample, sequenced in a study of blood T cells in healthy people across ages. TCRdb reprocessed the 5' RACE reads with MiXCR, giving one entry per CDR3 protein. Of about 540,000 distinct CDR3 sequences detected, less than 25% appear once; the ten largest clones hold 8.5% to 9.5%. These data also formed part of another study, on T cells of mothers and their children.

The material sequenced was blood. Source of these receptors: a boy aged 5-17 years in good health. CDR3s include the opening cysteine and the closing phenylalanine or tryptophan. The D gene is left open where the match is weak. Clone size is shown for a subset of rows, as once, few, many or a class of expanded clone.

size: once
D: .
J: TRBJ2-1
V: TRBV27
DNA: TGTGCCAGCAGCTCACAGGGCGCGGGAGTCTACAATGAGCAGTTCTTC
CDR3: CASSSQGAGVYNEQFF

size: few
D: .
J: TRBJ2-2
V: TRBV25-1
DNA: TGTGCCATCAGGACAGTGGCCGGGGAGCTGTTTTTT
CDR3: CAIRTVAGELFF

size: .
D: TRBD1
J: TRBJ2-7
V: TRBV20-1
DNA: TGCAGTGCTTTCTCGACAGGGGAAGCCTACGAGCAGTACTTC
CDR3: CSAFSTGEAYEQYF

size: .
D: .
J: TRBJ1-2
V: TRBV28
DNA: TGTGCCAGCAGTTTGGGGGCATTGGGCTACACCTTC
CDR3: CASSLGALGYTF

size: .
D: TRBD1
J: TRBJ2-3
V: TRBV6-6
DNA: TGTGCCAGCAGTTACGAGGGACAGACGGCTCCGTATTTT
CDR3: CASSYEGQTAPYF

size: .
D: .
J: TRBJ2-7
V: TRBV27
DNA: TGTGCCAGCAGTCCCCGGAGGGACGAGCAGTACTTC
CDR3: CASSPRRDEQYF

size: .
D: .
J: TRBJ2-5
V: TRBV6-6
DNA: TGTGCCAGCAGGGACAGCAGGACCCAGTACTTC
CDR3: CASRDSRTQYF

size: .
D: TRBD2
J: TRBJ2-3
V: TRBV5-8
DNA: TGTGCCAGCAGCCTCCTTACTAGCGGGAGGGCCTCGACAGATACGCAGTATTTT
CDR3: CASSLLTSGRASTDTQYF

size: .
D: TRBD2
J: TRBJ2-1
V: TRBV20-1
DNA: TGCAGTGCTAGAGATACTAGCGGGAGTTCTGAGCAGTTCTTC
CDR3: CSARDTSGSSEQFF

size: few
D: .
J: TRBJ2-3
V: TRBV30
DNA: TGTGCCTGGAGCACCCGTTACTCTAGCGTAGTCACAGATACGCAGTATTTT
CDR3: CAWSTRYSSVVTDTQYF

size: few
D: .
J: TRBJ1-2
V: TRBV28
DNA: TGTGCCAGCAGCGTCAAGGATACCTATGGCTACACCTTC
CDR3: CASSVKDTYGYTF

size: .
D: .
J: TRBJ1-1
V: TRBV13
DNA: TGCGCCAGCAGCCCGAGAGGGCTTCTAGGGTCGGTCACTGAAGCTTTCTTT
CDR3: CASSPRGLLGSVTEAFF

size: few
D: .
J: TRBJ1-4
V: TRBV7-9
DNA: TGTGCCAGCAGTTCCCACGCGGGGATTCGGGAAAAACTGTTTTTT
CDR3: CASSSHAGIREKLFF

size: .
D: .
J: TRBJ1-1
V: TRBV29-1
DNA: TGCAGCGTTGACGGTGAGAACACTGAAACTTTCTTT
CDR3: CSVDGENTETFF

size: few
D: .
J: TRBJ2-3
V: TRBV27
DNA: TGTGCCAGCAGCCCGACGAGGTTTAAGGGGAATACGCAGTATTTT
CDR3: CASSPTRFKGNTQYF

size: .
D: .
J: TRBJ2-1
V: TRBV20-1
DNA: TGCAGTGCTAGAGATCCGAACCGGGACCAGCAGTTCTTC
CDR3: CSARDPNRDQQFF

size: few
D: TRBD2
J: TRBJ2-1
V: TRBV12-3/TRBV12-4
DNA: TGTGCCAGCAGTTTAGGTGGGACTAGCGGACAGAGTCAAACCCCCTACAATGAGCAGTTCTTC
CDR3: CASSLGGTSGQSQTPYNEQFF

size: .
D: .
J: TRBJ2-7
V: TRBV5-1
DNA: TGCGCCAGCAGCTTCGAGACTTTTGCCTACGAGCAGTACTTC
CDR3: CASSFETFAYEQYF

size: few
D: .
J: TRBJ1-2
V: TRBV25-1
DNA: TGTGCCAGCAGTTTTCGCCAGGGCCCCCACTATGGCTACACCTTC
CDR3: CASSFRQGPHYGYTF

size: .
D: .
J: TRBJ2-5
V: TRBV7-2
DNA: TGTGCCAGCAGCCCAAACACGCTGGGGCACCAAGAGACCCAGTACTTC
CDR3: CASSPNTLGHQETQYF

size: few
D: .
J: TRBJ2-5
V: TRBV28
DNA: TGTGCCATCGGTGCGGGGGCGAGAGGGGCCCAGTACTTC
CDR3: CAIGAGARGAQYF

size: .
D: TRBD1
J: TRBJ2-5
V: TRBV5-6
DNA: TGTGCCAGCAGCTTGGCGGGACAGGGGGTCAGAGGAGAGACCCAGTACTTC
CDR3: CASSLAGQGVRGETQYF

size: few
D: .
J: TRBJ1-6
V: TRBV20-1
DNA: TGCAGTGCTAGTCCGGCGAACCTGAACGATTCACCCCTCCACTTT
CDR3: CSASPANLNDSPLHF

size: few
D: TRBD1
J: TRBJ2-5
V: TRBV7-9
DNA: TGTGCCAGCAGCTCCCGCGGACAGGGCTACCAAGAGACCCAGTACTTC
CDR3: CASSSRGQGYQETQYF

size: .
D: TRBD2
J: TRBJ2-3
V: TRBV18
DNA: TGTGCCAGCTCACCAACTAGCGGAAACACAGATACGCAGTATTTT
CDR3: CASSPTSGNTDTQYF

size: few
D: TRBD1
J: TRBJ2-3
V: TRBV28
DNA: TGTGCCAGCAGTTTTGGATGGGGGACAGGGGGCTGGGATACGCAGTATTTT
CDR3: CASSFGWGTGGWDTQYF

size: .
D: .
J: TRBJ1-1
V: TRBV6-5
DNA: TGTGCCAGCAGTTACTCCCCAGGGGTTTACAGGGACACTGAAGCTTTCTTT
CDR3: CASSYSPGVYRDTEAFF

size: few
D: .
J: TRBJ2-7
V: TRBV29-1
DNA: TGCAGCGTAGGTGACAGATCCGGCGAGCAGTACTTC
CDR3: CSVGDRSGEQYF

size: .
D: TRBD2
J: TRBJ2-7
V: TRBV11-2
DNA: TGTGCCAGCAGCCTAGTGGCCCGGGGACTAGCGGGAGAATCCTCCTACGAGCAGTACTTC
CDR3: CASSLVARGLAGESSYEQYF

size: .
D: .
J: TRBJ2-5
V: TRBV28
DNA: TGTGCCAGCAGTCCCCGGTGGAGGTACCAAGAGACCCAGTACTTC
CDR3: CASSPRWRYQETQYF

size: .
D: TRBD2
J: TRBJ2-1
V: TRBV4-2
DNA: TGTGCCAGCAGCCAAGATCGGCCTAGCGGGAGTTGGGATGAGCAGTTCTTC
CDR3: CASSQDRPSGSWDEQFF

size: few
D: TRBD1
J: TRBJ2-1
V: TRBV7-9
DNA: TGTGCCAGCAGCTTAGCAGGACAGGGGAGAGGGAATGAGCAGTTCTTC
CDR3: CASSLAGQGRGNEQFF

size: few
D: .
J: TRBJ1-1
V: TRBV6-1
DNA: TGTGCCAGCAGTGTCCACCTCGAGGGCACTGAAGCTTTCTTT
CDR3: CASSVHLEGTEAFF

size: .
D: TRBD2
J: TRBJ2-1
V: TRBV7-9
DNA: TGTGCCAGCAGCTCGTCCAGCGGGACGTACAATGAGCAGTTCTTC
CDR3: CASSSSSGTYNEQFF

size: .
D: TRBD1
J: TRBJ1-2
V: TRBV5-1
DNA: TGCGCCAGCAGCTTGGCCCCTGGGACAGGGTGGTATGGCTACACCTTC
CDR3: CASSLAPGTGWYGYTF

size: .
D: TRBD1
J: TRBJ2-4
V: TRBV2
DNA: TGTGCCAGCAGTCTCAGGGGGCAAGCCAAAAACATTCAGTACTTC
CDR3: CASSLRGQAKNIQYF

size: .
D: TRBD1
J: TRBJ2-3
V: TRBV29-1
DNA: TGCAGCGTTGAATTGGGACAGAATCCTGATACGCAGTATTTT
CDR3: CSVELGQNPDTQYF

size: .
D: TRBD2
J: TRBJ2-7
V: TRBV29-1
DNA: TGCAGCGTTGAAACCCTAGCGGGCGGAACCTACGAGCAGTACTTC
CDR3: CSVETLAGGTYEQYF

size: .
D: TRBD2
J: TRBJ2-1
V: TRBV7-2
DNA: TGTGCCAGCAGCCCCGCGACTAGCGGGGTATACAATGAGCAGTTCTTC
CDR3: CASSPATSGVYNEQFF

size: .
D: TRBD2
J: TRBJ2-5
V: TRBV27
DNA: TGTGCCAGCAGTCTCTTTGGGGAGGGGCCGCAGTACTTC
CDR3: CASSLFGEGPQYF

size: .
D: .
J: TRBJ1-2
V: TRBV6-2/TRBV6-3
DNA: TGTGCCAGCAGTTACGGGAGTTCTGGTGGCTATGGCTACACCTTC
CDR3: CASSYGSSGGYGYTF